This T cell receptor beta chain was identified during a study of CD8 T cells in ankylosing spondylitis. This clonotype was counted at least ten times. Its antigen is not known. As the method for making TCR beta libraries, quantitative 5'-RACE with molecular barcodes was used. Each CDR3 protein is one row after TCRdb ran MiXCR on the 5' RACE reads. The data contain about 440,000 distinct CDR3 sequences, 17% of them singletons. The CDR3 extends over 14 amino acids. V was clipped by 5 bases and J by 5 bases; unmatched bases: 7. Study-wide points: Ankylosing spondylitis blood seemed to carry a telltale TCR beta motif made of several highly homologous variants.

The clonotype originates from a male donor with ankylosing spondylitis. Sequencing was done on a sample of blood, either unsorted or a sorted T cell fraction (not recorded which). The chain carries TRBV12-3 or TRBV12-4 and TRBJ2-7; 9 nucleotides line up with TRBD1. The CDR3 is CASSAWDRDNEQYF. In nucleotides, the CDR3 is TGTGCCAGCAGTGCCTGGGACAGGGACAACGAGCAGTACTTC.